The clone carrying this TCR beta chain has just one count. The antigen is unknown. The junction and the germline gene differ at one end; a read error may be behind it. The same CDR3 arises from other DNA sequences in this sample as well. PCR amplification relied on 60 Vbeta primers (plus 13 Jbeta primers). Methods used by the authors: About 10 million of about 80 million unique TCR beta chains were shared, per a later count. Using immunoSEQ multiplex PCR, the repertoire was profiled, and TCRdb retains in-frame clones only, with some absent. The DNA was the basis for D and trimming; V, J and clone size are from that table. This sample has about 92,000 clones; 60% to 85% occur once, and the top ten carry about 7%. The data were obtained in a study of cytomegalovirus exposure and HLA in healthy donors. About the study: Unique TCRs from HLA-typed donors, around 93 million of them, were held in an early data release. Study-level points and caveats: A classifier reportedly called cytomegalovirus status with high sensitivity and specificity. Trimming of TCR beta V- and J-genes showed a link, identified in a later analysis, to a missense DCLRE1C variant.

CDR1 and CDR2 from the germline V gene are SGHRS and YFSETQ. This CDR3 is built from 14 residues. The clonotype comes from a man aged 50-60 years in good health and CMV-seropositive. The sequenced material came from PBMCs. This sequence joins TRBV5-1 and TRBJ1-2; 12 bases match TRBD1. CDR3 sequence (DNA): TGCGCCAGCACCTCGGGACAGGGGGCGCATGGCTACACTTTC. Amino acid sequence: CASTSGQGAHGYTF.